Below, one T cell receptor beta chain is given with its context. Run at survey level, the immunoSEQ assay was version v3.0. Each sample had sequencing targeting about 40,000-50,000 T-cell genomes. Method: immunoSEQ multiplex PCR; TCRdb's copy keeps in-frame clones and lacks some. The sample consists of around 32,000 clones, around 97% of them appearing once. The data were taken from a study of long-term antiretroviral therapy in people with HIV. Between the trimmed V and J ends, which lost 4 bases and 4 bases, there was a span of 11 bases. Germline CDR1 GTSNPN, CDR2 SVGIG (reference sequence). CDR3 length equals 12 residues.

Sequenced here: unsorted PBMCs, sampled 7.6 years after starting antiretroviral therapy. The origin of this receptor is a man under 40 with HIV. This chain links TRBV30 with TRBJ2-7; no definite D call. This CDR3 reads CAWNAGLYEQYF. CDR3 DNA: TGTGCCTGGAATGCAGGTCTGTACGAGCAGTACTTC.